These T cell receptor beta chains were read from a single sample in a study of blood T cell repertoires in COVID-19. Sequencing used immunoSEQ multiplex PCR; TCRdb keeps in-frame clones, though not all of them. The sample contains 200,000 to 250,000 clones, roughly nine tenths of which appear only once. The sample was PBMCs or T cells enriched from blood (not recorded which). These receptors all come from a woman aged 45-60 years in a cohort exposed to, infected with or recovered from COVID-19 (not recorded which). Both conserved end residues are part of each CDR3. A D gene is named only where the DNA matches it firmly. The size entry is marked missing in some rows and otherwise reads once, few, many or a size class.

cdr3_nt: TGCAGTGCTAGTCGCTTTGACAGTCCGAACACTGAAGCTTTCTTT; cdr3_aa: CSASRFDSPNTEAFF; clone_size: once; v_call: TRBV20-1; j_call: TRBJ1-1; d_call: NA
cdr3_nt: TGTGCCAGCAGTGGGGGGGGAGGCCAGATACTTAACTATGGCTACACCTTC; cdr3_aa: CASSGGGGQILNYGYTF; clone_size: NA; v_call: TRBV6-1; j_call: TRBJ1-2; d_call: NA
cdr3_nt: TGTGCCAGCAGCGACCCTAGCGGGGGGGCCATGAAGACCCAGTACTTC; cdr3_aa: CASSDPSGGAMKTQYF; clone_size: few; v_call: TRBV11-2; j_call: TRBJ2-5; d_call: TRBD2
cdr3_nt: TGTGCCAGCAGCCAAGAAAGGAGGGGGCGCGGTGAAAAACTGTTTTTT; cdr3_aa: CASSQERRGRGEKLFF; clone_size: NA; v_call: TRBV14; j_call: TRBJ1-4; d_call: TRBD1
cdr3_nt: TGTGCCAGCAGCGATGGAGGCAGCCTATTTTCACCCCTCCACTTT; cdr3_aa: CASSDGGSLFSPLHF; clone_size: few; v_call: TRBV2; j_call: TRBJ1-6; d_call: NA
cdr3_nt: TGTGCCACCACGAGCGCCCTCAACACCGGGGAGCTGTTTTTT; cdr3_aa: CATTSALNTGELFF; clone_size: NA; v_call: TRBV7-2; j_call: TRBJ2-2; d_call: NA
cdr3_nt: TGTGCCAGCAGCTTCGGAAGGGGGCTTACCGGGGAGCTGTTTTTT; cdr3_aa: CASSFGRGLTGELFF; clone_size: NA; v_call: TRBV7-9; j_call: TRBJ2-2; d_call: TRBD1
cdr3_nt: TGTGCCAGCAGCTTGGTGGCAGGGGCGACCTACGAGCAGTACTTC; cdr3_aa: CASSLVAGATYEQYF; clone_size: NA; v_call: TRBV5-5; j_call: TRBJ2-7; d_call: NA
cdr3_nt: TGTGCCAGTAGTATAGTTGCGGGGGGGAGACAGGATACGCAGTATTTT; cdr3_aa: CASSIVAGGRQDTQYF; clone_size: NA; v_call: TRBV19; j_call: TRBJ2-3; d_call: TRBD2
cdr3_nt: TGTGCCAGCGAGGGGGGGGCAGGGCAGAACACTGAAGCTTTCTTT; cdr3_aa: CASEGGAGQNTEAFF; clone_size: once; v_call: TRBV28; j_call: TRBJ1-1; d_call: NA
cdr3_nt: TGCAGTGCTGGTGAAACGACAGGGGACACTGAAGCTTTCTTT; cdr3_aa: CSAGETTGDTEAFF; clone_size: NA; v_call: TRBV20-1; j_call: TRBJ1-1; d_call: TRBD1
cdr3_nt: TGTGCCAGCTCACCCGGGACAGGGGTCGGAGAGACCCAGTACTTC; cdr3_aa: CASSPGTGVGETQYF; clone_size: NA; v_call: TRBV18; j_call: TRBJ2-5; d_call: TRBD1
cdr3_nt: TGCAGCGCCGACAGGGAAAGTGATGGCTACACCTTC; cdr3_aa: CSADRESDGYTF; clone_size: NA; v_call: TRBV29-1; j_call: TRBJ1-2; d_call: TRBD1
cdr3_nt: TGTGCCAGCAGCTTGGGGGGGCCATACTACGAGCAGTACTTC; cdr3_aa: CASSLGGPYYEQYF; clone_size: NA; v_call: TRBV5-4; j_call: TRBJ2-7; d_call: NA
cdr3_nt: TGCGCCAGCAGCCTATCTTCGGATACTGACTCTGAAGCTTTCTTT; cdr3_aa: CASSLSSDTDSEAFF; clone_size: few; v_call: TRBV4-3; j_call: TRBJ1-1; d_call: NA
cdr3_nt: TGTGCCAGCAGTGACGATCAGGGGGCGTCCGGCTACACCTTC; cdr3_aa: CASSDDQGASGYTF; clone_size: NA; v_call: TRBV6-4; j_call: TRBJ1-2; d_call: TRBD1
cdr3_nt: TGCAGTGCTAGTGTCCCGGGACTGAGTAATGAAAAACTGTTTTTT; cdr3_aa: CSASVPGLSNEKLFF; clone_size: NA; v_call: TRBV20-1; j_call: TRBJ1-4; d_call: NA
cdr3_nt: TGTGCCAGCAGTTACTCTGGGGGGGCCCAGCATTTT; cdr3_aa: CASSYSGGAQHF; clone_size: NA; v_call: TRBV6-6; j_call: TRBJ1-5; d_call: NA
cdr3_nt: TGCACCAGCAGCCAGGTCTCACAGGGGGATAATTCACCCCTCCACTTT; cdr3_aa: CTSSQVSQGDNSPLHF; clone_size: NA; v_call: TRBV1; j_call: TRBJ1-6; d_call: NA
cdr3_nt: TGTGCCAGCAGCGTAGCAACAGGGGTGGGCGTTGCGGGAAACACCATATATTTT; cdr3_aa: CASSVATGVGVAGNTIYF; clone_size: few; v_call: TRBV9; j_call: TRBJ1-3; d_call: TRBD1
cdr3_nt: TGTGCCAGCTCACCACCGGGACACAGTGCAACTAATGAAAAACTGTTTTTT; cdr3_aa: CASSPPGHSATNEKLFF; clone_size: few; v_call: TRBV18; j_call: TRBJ1-4; d_call: NA
cdr3_nt: TGCAGTGCTAGTTCCGGGTTCGGTGGCTACACCTTC; cdr3_aa: CSASSGFGGYTF; clone_size: NA; v_call: TRBV20-1; j_call: TRBJ1-2; d_call: NA
cdr3_nt: TGTGCCAGCAGTGGGAGGGACAGGGGCTCCTACGAGCAGTACTTC; cdr3_aa: CASSGRDRGSYEQYF; clone_size: NA; v_call: TRBV2; j_call: TRBJ2-7; d_call: TRBD1
cdr3_nt: TGTGCCAGCAGTTCTCCTAGCGGGGGCGGGGAGCTGTTTTTT; cdr3_aa: CASSSPSGGGELFF; clone_size: few; v_call: TRBV6-6; j_call: TRBJ2-2; d_call: TRBD2
cdr3_nt: TGTGCCAGTAGATACACAGGGCTGAACACTGAAGCTTTCTTT; cdr3_aa: CASRYTGLNTEAFF; clone_size: NA; v_call: TRBV19; j_call: TRBJ1-1; d_call: NA
cdr3_nt: TGTGCCAGCAGCTTATCAAGACAGGGGGCTGGCTACACCTTC; cdr3_aa: CASSLSRQGAGYTF; clone_size: NA; v_call: TRBV11-2; j_call: TRBJ1-2; d_call: TRBD1
cdr3_nt: TGTGCCACCAGCAAATTTCCCGTCTTAGCCAAAAACATTCAGTACTTC; cdr3_aa: CATSKFPVLAKNIQYF; clone_size: NA; v_call: TRBV15; j_call: TRBJ2-4; d_call: NA
cdr3_nt: TGTGCCAGCAGCTTAGGTAGCAGGGCGGCAGATACGCAGTATTTT; cdr3_aa: CASSLGSRAADTQYF; clone_size: NA; v_call: TRBV7-2; j_call: TRBJ2-3; d_call: NA
cdr3_nt: TGCAGCGTTGCGAACCGACCGGGACAGGGGAATGAGCAGTTCTTC; cdr3_aa: CSVANRPGQGNEQFF; clone_size: NA; v_call: TRBV29-1; j_call: TRBJ2-1; d_call: TRBD1
cdr3_nt: TGTGCCAGCAGCCCCCGACAGGGCGCGGGGACTGAAGCTTTCTTT; cdr3_aa: CASSPRQGAGTEAFF; clone_size: NA; v_call: TRBV14; j_call: TRBJ1-1; d_call: TRBD1
cdr3_nt: TGTGCCAGCAGCGAAGGGGCCGGGGAAGCTTTCTTT; cdr3_aa: CASSEGAGEAFF; clone_size: NA; v_call: TRBV9; j_call: TRBJ1-1; d_call: NA
cdr3_nt: TGTGCCAGCAGTTCCGGCTATGGCTACACCTTC; cdr3_aa: CASSSGYGYTF; clone_size: NA; v_call: TRBV6-9; j_call: TRBJ1-2; d_call: NA
cdr3_nt: TGTGCCAGCAGCTTGGACACCGACTATGGCTACACCTTC; cdr3_aa: CASSLDTDYGYTF; clone_size: NA; v_call: TRBV5-6; j_call: TRBJ1-2; d_call: NA
cdr3_nt: TGCGCCAGCAGCTTGGGACAGGGGGCGCACAATGAGCAGTTCTTC; cdr3_aa: CASSLGQGAHNEQFF; clone_size: NA; v_call: TRBV5-1; j_call: TRBJ2-1; d_call: TRBD1
cdr3_nt: TGTGCCATCAGTGAGGTCGTCTATGGCTACACCTTC; cdr3_aa: CAISEVVYGYTF; clone_size: NA; v_call: TRBV10-3; j_call: TRBJ1-2; d_call: NA
cdr3_nt: TGTGCCAGCAGCCGGCGAGGGACCGGGGAGCTGTTTTTT; cdr3_aa: CASSRRGTGELFF; clone_size: NA; v_call: TRBV3-1/TRBV3-2; j_call: TRBJ2-2; d_call: NA
cdr3_nt: TGTGCCAGCAGCTTTGAACTTCGAGGCCCCGTCTATGGCTACACCTTC; cdr3_aa: CASSFELRGPVYGYTF; clone_size: NA; v_call: TRBV7-9; j_call: TRBJ1-2; d_call: NA
cdr3_nt: TGTGCCAGCTCACCGATACAGGGGGAGAATTCACCCCTCCACTTT; cdr3_aa: CASSPIQGENSPLHF; clone_size: NA; v_call: TRBV18; j_call: TRBJ1-6; d_call: TRBD1
cdr3_nt: TGTGCCAGCAGCTCCCCCCGACTAGCGGGGGGCTACAATGAGCAGTTCTTC; cdr3_aa: CASSSPRLAGGYNEQFF; clone_size: NA; v_call: TRBV5-8; j_call: TRBJ2-1; d_call: TRBD2
cdr3_nt: TGTGCCATCAGTGAGTGGCCTGGGACAGGGGGTAAAGAGACCCAGTACTTC; cdr3_aa: CAISEWPGTGGKETQYF; clone_size: NA; v_call: TRBV10-3; j_call: TRBJ2-5; d_call: TRBD1
cdr3_nt: TGTGCCAGCAGTTTGTGGGCCGCGGGGGCGCCGGGATCCTATAATTCACCCCTCCACTTT; cdr3_aa: CASSLWAAGAPGSYNSPLHF; clone_size: NA; v_call: TRBV28; j_call: TRBJ1-6; d_call: NA
cdr3_nt: TGTGCCAGCAGCTTCGAGGGGGCGACCTATGGCTACACCTTC; cdr3_aa: CASSFEGATYGYTF; clone_size: NA; v_call: TRBV11-2; j_call: TRBJ1-2; d_call: TRBD1
cdr3_nt: TGTGCCAGCAGCGTACGGGGTGGACTCTCACCCCTCCACTTT; cdr3_aa: CASSVRGGLSPLHF; clone_size: NA; v_call: TRBV9; j_call: TRBJ1-6; d_call: NA
cdr3_nt: TGTGCCAGCAGCTTTGGAGGTTCAGAGACCCAGTACTTC; cdr3_aa: CASSFGGSETQYF; clone_size: NA; v_call: TRBV11-2; j_call: TRBJ2-5; d_call: NA
cdr3_nt: TGTGCCAGCAGCCCCCGTTCCGGCACTGAAGCTTTCTTT; cdr3_aa: CASSPRSGTEAFF; clone_size: NA; v_call: TRBV11-3; j_call: TRBJ1-1; d_call: NA
cdr3_nt: TGTGCCAGCAGTTACTCGGGACTAGCGGGTTCCTACGAGCAGTACTTC; cdr3_aa: CASSYSGLAGSYEQYF; clone_size: once; v_call: TRBV6-5; j_call: TRBJ2-7; d_call: TRBD2
cdr3_nt: TGTGCCAGCAGCGTAGACGGGGGGAATCAGCCCCAGCATTTT; cdr3_aa: CASSVDGGNQPQHF; clone_size: NA; v_call: TRBV9; j_call: TRBJ1-5; d_call: NA
cdr3_nt: TGTGCCACCAGCGGACAGTTCAATCAGCCCCAGCATTTT; cdr3_aa: CATSGQFNQPQHF; clone_size: NA; v_call: TRBV15; j_call: TRBJ1-5; d_call: NA
cdr3_nt: TGTGCCAGCAGCCGAATACAGGGAAGTGGCTACACCTTC; cdr3_aa: CASSRIQGSGYTF; clone_size: NA; v_call: TRBV3-1/TRBV3-2; j_call: TRBJ1-2; d_call: NA
cdr3_nt: TGTGCCAGCAGAGTCTCGACAGGGCCCAGGGAGACCCAGTACTTC; cdr3_aa: CASRVSTGPRETQYF; clone_size: NA; v_call: TRBV3-1/TRBV3-2; j_call: TRBJ2-5; d_call: TRBD1
cdr3_nt: TGTGCCAGCAGCGAGACAGGGGGCCGAAGTTCACCCCTCCACTTT; cdr3_aa: CASSETGGRSSPLHF; clone_size: NA; v_call: TRBV7-3; j_call: TRBJ1-6; d_call: TRBD1
cdr3_nt: TGTGCCAGCAGCCGGCACAATACAGGGGCGGGCCTCTCTGGGGCCAACGTCCTGACTTTC; cdr3_aa: CASSRHNTGAGLSGANVLTF; clone_size: NA; v_call: TRBV11-3; j_call: TRBJ2-6; d_call: TRBD1
cdr3_nt: TGTGCCTGGAGAAACAGTGGAAACACCATATATTTT; cdr3_aa: CAWRNSGNTIYF; clone_size: few; v_call: TRBV30; j_call: TRBJ1-3; d_call: NA
cdr3_nt: TGTGCCAGCAGTTTTCCCAGCGGGGGACGTGGGGATACGCAGTATTTT; cdr3_aa: CASSFPSGGRGDTQYF; clone_size: NA; v_call: TRBV28; j_call: TRBJ2-3; d_call: TRBD2
cdr3_nt: TGTGCCAGCAGTAGGACAGGGAGCTACGAGCAGTACTTC; cdr3_aa: CASSRTGSYEQYF; clone_size: NA; v_call: TRBV6-2/TRBV6-3; j_call: TRBJ2-7; d_call: TRBD1